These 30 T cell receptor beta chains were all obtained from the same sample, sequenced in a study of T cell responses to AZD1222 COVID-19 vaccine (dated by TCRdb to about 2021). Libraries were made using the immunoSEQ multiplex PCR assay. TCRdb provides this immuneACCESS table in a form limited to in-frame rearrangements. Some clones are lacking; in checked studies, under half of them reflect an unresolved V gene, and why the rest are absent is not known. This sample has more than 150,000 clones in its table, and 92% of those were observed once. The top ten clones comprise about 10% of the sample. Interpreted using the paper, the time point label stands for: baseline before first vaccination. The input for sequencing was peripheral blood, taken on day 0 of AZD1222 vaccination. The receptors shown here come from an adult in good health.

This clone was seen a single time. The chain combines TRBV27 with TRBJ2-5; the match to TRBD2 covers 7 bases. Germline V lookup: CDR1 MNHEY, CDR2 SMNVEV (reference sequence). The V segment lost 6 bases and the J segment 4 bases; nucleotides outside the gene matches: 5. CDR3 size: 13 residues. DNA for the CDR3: TGTGCCAGCAGGCCAGCGGGGCGAGAGACCCAGTACTTC. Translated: CASRPAGRETQYF.

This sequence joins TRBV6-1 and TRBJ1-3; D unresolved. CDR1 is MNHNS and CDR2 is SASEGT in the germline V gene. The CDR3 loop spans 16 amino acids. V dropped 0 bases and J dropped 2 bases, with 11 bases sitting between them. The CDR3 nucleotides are TGTGCCAGCAGTGAAGCGGCCAGGCGAACTGGAAACACCATATATTTT. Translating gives CASSEAARRTGNTIYF.

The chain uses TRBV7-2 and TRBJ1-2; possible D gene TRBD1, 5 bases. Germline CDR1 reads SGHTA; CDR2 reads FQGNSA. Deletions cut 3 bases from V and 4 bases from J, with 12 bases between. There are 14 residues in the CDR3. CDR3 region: CASSLSQGGYGYTF. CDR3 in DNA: TGTGCCAGCAGCTTGTCCCAGGGCGGCTATGGCTACACCTTC.

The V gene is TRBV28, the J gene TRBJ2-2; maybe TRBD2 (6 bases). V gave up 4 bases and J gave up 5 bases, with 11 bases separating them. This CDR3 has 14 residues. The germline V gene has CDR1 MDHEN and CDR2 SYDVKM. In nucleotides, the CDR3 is TGTGCCAGCAGTTCCCTCCGGGAGACCGGGGAGCTGTTTTTT. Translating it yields CASSSLRETGELFF.

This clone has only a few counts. As DNA, the CDR3 is TGTGCCAGCAGTTGGACAGCTGGAAACACCATATATTTT. Translated, it gives CASSWTAGNTIYF. V gene TRBV28 combines with J gene TRBJ1-3; perhaps TRBD1 as D (6 bases). Germline loops: CDR1 MDHEN, CDR2 SYDVKM. This CDR3 is built from 13 residues. V lost 4 bases to trimming and J lost 2 bases, with 6 bases between them.

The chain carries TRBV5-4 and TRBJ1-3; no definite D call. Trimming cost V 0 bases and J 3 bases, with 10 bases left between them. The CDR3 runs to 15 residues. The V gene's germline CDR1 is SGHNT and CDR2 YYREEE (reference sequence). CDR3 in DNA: TGTGCCAGCAGCTTGGACAGACGAAATGGAAACACCATATATTTT. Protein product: CASSLDRRNGNTIYF.

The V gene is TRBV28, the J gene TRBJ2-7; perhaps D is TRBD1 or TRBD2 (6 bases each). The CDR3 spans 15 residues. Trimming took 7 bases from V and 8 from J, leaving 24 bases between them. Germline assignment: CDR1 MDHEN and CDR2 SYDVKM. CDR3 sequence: CASKITGQGTGQQYF. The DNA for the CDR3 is TGTGCCAGCAAAATAACGGGCCAGGGGACTGGTCAGCAGTACTTC.

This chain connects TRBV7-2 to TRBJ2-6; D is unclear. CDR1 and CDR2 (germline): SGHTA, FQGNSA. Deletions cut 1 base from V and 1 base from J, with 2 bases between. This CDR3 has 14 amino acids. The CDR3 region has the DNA TGTGCCAGCAGCTTAGTATCTGGGGCCAACGTCCTGACTTTC. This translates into CASSLVSGANVLTF.

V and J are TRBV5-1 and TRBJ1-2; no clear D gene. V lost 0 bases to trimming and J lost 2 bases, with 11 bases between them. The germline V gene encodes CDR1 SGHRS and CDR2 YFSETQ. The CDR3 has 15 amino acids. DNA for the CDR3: TGCGCCAGCAGCTTGGGCCCGGGGAACAACTATGGCTACACCTTC. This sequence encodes CASSLGPGNNYGYTF.

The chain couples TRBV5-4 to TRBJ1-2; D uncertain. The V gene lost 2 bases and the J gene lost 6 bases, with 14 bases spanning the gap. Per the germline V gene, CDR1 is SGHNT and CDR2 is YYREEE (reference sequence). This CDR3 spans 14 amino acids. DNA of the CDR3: TGTGCCAGCAGCTTAGAGAATCGAGAAAATGGCTACACCTTC. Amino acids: CASSLENRENGYTF.

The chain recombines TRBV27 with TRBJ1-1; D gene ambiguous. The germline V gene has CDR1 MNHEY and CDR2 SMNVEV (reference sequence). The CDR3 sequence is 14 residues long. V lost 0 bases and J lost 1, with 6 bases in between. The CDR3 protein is CASSLSRQNTEAFF. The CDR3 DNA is TGTGCCAGCAGTTTATCACGTCAGAACACTGAAGCTTTCTTT.

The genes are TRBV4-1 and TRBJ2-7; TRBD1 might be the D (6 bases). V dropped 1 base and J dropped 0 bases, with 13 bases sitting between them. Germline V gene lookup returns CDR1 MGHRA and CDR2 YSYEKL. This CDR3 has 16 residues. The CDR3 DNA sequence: TGCGCCAGCAGCCAAGCTCCACAGGGTTACTCCTACGAGCAGTACTTC. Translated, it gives CASSQAPQGYSYEQYF.

CDR3 nucleotides: TGTGCCAGCAGTTTAGGAACGCCACAAGAGACCCAGTACTTC. Translated, it gives CASSLGTPQETQYF. This chain connects TRBV28 to TRBJ2-5; D not resolved. The CDR3 loop spans 14 amino acids. V was cut by 2 bases and J by 2 bases, with 9 bases left in between. CDR1 and CDR2 from the germline V gene are MDHEN and SYDVKM.

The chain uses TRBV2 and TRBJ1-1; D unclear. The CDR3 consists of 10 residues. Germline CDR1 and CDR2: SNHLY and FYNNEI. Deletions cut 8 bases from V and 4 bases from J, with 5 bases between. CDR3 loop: CASGVTEAFF. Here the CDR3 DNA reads TGTGCCAGCGGAGTCACTGAAGCTTTCTTT.

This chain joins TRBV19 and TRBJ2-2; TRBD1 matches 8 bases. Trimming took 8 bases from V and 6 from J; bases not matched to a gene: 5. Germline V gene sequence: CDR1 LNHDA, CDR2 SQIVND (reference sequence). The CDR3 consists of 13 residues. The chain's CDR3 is CASGQGGSGELFF. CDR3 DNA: TGTGCCAGTGGACAGGGCGGGTCCGGGGAGCTGTTTTTT.

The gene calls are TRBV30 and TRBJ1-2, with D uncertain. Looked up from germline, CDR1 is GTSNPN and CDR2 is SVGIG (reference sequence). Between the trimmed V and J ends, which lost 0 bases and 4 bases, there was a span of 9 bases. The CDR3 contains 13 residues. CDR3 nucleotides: TGTGCCTGGAGTGTCTCCTGGTCCTATGGCTACACCTTC. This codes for CAWSVSWSYGYTF.

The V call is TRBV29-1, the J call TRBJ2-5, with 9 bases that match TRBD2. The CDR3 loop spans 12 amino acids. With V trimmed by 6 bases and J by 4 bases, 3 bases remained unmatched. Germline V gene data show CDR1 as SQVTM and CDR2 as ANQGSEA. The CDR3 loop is CSVGSGGETQYF. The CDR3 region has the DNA TGCAGCGTGGGTAGCGGGGGAGAGACCCAGTACTTC.

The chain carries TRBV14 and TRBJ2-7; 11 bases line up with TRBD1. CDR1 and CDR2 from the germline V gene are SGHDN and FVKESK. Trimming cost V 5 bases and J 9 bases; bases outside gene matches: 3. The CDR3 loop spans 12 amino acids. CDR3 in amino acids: CASSSGTGGQYV. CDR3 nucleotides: TGTGCCAGCAGCTCCGGGACAGGGGGGCAGTACGTC.

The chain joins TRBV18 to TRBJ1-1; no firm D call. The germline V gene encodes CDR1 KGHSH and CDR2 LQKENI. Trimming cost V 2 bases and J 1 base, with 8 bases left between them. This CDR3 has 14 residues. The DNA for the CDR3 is TGTGCCAGCTCACCATTCGACACGAACACTGAAGCTTTCTTT. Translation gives CASSPFDTNTEAFF.

The CDR3 sequence is CASSVGTGNSNQPQHF. The CDR3, as DNA: TGTGCCAGCAGCGTAGGGACAGGGAATAGCAATCAGCCCCAGCATTTT. V gene TRBV9 combines with J gene TRBJ1-5, with TRBD1 matching 8 bases. Germline trimming cut 0 bases from V and 0 bases from J; bases unmatched to any gene: 2. The CDR3 consists of 16 residues. CDR1 is SGDLS, CDR2 YYNGEE, per germline.

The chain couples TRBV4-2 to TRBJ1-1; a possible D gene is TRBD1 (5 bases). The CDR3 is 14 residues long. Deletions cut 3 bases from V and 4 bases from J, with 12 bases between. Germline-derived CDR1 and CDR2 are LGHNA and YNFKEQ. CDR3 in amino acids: CASSQAIGGTEAFF. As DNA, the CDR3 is TGTGCCAGCAGCCAGGCGATTGGGGGCACTGAAGCTTTCTTT.

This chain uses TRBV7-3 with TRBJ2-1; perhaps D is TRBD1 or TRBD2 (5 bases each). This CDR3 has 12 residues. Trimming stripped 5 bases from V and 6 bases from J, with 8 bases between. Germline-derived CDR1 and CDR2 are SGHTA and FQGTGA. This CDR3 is CASSTGGNEQFF. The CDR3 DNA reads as TGTGCCAGCAGCACTGGGGGCAATGAGCAGTTCTTC.

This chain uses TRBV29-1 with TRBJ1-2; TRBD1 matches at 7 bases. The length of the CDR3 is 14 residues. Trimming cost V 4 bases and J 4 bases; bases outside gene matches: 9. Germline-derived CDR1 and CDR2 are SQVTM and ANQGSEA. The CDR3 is CSVGGSGDSYGYTF. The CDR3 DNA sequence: TGCAGCGTTGGGGGCTCGGGGGACAGCTATGGCTACACCTTC.

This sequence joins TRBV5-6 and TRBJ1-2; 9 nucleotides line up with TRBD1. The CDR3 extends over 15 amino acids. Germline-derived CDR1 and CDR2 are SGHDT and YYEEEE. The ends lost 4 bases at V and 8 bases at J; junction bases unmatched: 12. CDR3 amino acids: CASSPAGTGISGYTF. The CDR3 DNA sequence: TGTGCCAGCAGCCCCGCAGGGACAGGGATTTCCGGCTACACCTTC.

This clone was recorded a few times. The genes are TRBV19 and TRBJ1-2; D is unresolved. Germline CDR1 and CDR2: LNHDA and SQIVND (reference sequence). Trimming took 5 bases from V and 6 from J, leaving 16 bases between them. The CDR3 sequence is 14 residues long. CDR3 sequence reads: CASSLRTPGHGYTF. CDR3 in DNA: TGTGCCAGTAGTCTCAGGACCCCGGGCCATGGCTACACCTTC.

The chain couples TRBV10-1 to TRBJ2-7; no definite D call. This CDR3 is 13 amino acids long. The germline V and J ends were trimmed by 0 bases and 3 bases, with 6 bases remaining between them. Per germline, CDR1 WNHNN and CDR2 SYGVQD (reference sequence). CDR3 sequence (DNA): TGCGCCAGCAGTGAGTCGACGGTCTACGAGCAGTACTTC. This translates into CASSESTVYEQYF.

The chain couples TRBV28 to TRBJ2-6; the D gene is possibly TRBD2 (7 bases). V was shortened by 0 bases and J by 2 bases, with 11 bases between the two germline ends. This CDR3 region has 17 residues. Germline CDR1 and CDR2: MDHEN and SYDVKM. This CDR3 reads CASSLWTGGAGANVLTF. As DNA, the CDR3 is TGTGCCAGCAGTTTATGGACGGGGGGCGCTGGGGCCAACGTCCTGACTTTC.

The CDR3 bases are TGTGCCAGCTCGAGGAACACTGAAGCTTTCTTT. This sequence encodes CASSRNTEAFF. The genes are TRBV18 and TRBJ1-1, with D uncertain. Germline V lookup: CDR1 KGHSH, CDR2 LQKENI. Trimming pared 6 bases from V and 1 base from J, leaving 3 bases between. The CDR3 is 11 amino acids.

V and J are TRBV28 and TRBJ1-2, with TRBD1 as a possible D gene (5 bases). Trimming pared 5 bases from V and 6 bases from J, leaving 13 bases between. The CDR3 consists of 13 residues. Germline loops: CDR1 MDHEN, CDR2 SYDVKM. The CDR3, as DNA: TGTGCCAGCAGTACTCCAGGGCCGCATGGCTACACCTTC. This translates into CASSTPGPHGYTF.

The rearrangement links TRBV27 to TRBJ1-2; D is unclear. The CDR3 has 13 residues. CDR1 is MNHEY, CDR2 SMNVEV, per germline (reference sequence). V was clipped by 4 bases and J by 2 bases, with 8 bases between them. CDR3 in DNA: TGTGCCAGCAGTTGGTCGAGGAACTATGGCTACACCTTC. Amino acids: CASSWSRNYGYTF.